This T cell receptor (beta chain) was identified during a study of blood T cell repertoires in COVID-19. Looking at the study overall: Acute-phase and convalescent COVID-19 samples originated in the United States, Italy and Spain. Sources were T cells, B-cell-depleted T cells, or PBMCs; the material itself was cDNA or gDNA.

The germline gives CDR1 MNHEY, CDR2 SVGAGI. CDR3 length: 13 amino acids. The ends lost 6 bases at V and 5 bases at J; junction bases unmatched: 3. In the original workflow: Quantification of nucleated cells was approximated via reference gene primer amplification. Profiling relied on immunoSEQ multiplex PCR, and the TCRdb table lists in-frame clones only, not all of them. That table gives V, J and clone size, and the DNA gave D and trimming. The repertoire includes some 190,000 clones, approximately 80% of them detected once, and 7.8% sits in the top ten. Patients in Seattle were enrolled during active infection, then followed longitudinally.

This chain links TRBV6-5 with TRBJ1-5, with 8 bases aligning to TRBD1. The receptor was derived from a woman older than 75 with COVID-19, enrolled during active disease. Sequencing was performed on peripheral blood. DNA for the CDR3: TGTGCCAGCAGAACGACAGGGGATCAGCCCCAGCATTTT. As protein: CASRTTGDQPQHF.